This TCR beta chain was found in a study of T cells after yellow fever vaccination. Notes on this clonotype: The CDR3 does not close with the conserved phenylalanine or tryptophan, likely indicating a read error.

Trimming pared 8 bases from V and 0 bases from J, leaving 10 bases between. CDR3 length: 13 residues. CDR1 is SGHTA and CDR2 is FQGNSA in the germline V gene. TCRdb re-called the 5' RACE reads with MiXCR, one entry per CDR3 protein. The sample has under 600,000 distinct CDR3 sequences, approximately 12% seen once. J is TRBJ1-1 and V is TRBV7-2, with D uncertain. The receptor comes from a man aged 30 to 39 who received the YFV17D yellow fever vaccine. The sequences come from PBMCs, collected on the day of the yellow fever booster vaccination. The CDR3 DNA follows: TGTGCCAGCCGGGAGAACATGAACACTGAAGCTTTCTTA. The encoded protein is CASRENMNTEAFL.